The 24 T cell receptor beta chains given below trace back to one sample, sequenced in a study of control samples from healthy donors and cancer patients. Method: immunoSEQ multiplex PCR; TCRdb's copy keeps in-frame clones and lacks some. This table holds 75,000 to 90,000 clones, over 75% found once. Sequencing input: blood. The receptors shown here come from a middle-aged woman in good health.

V and J are TRBV30 and TRBJ1-2, with 12 positions matching TRBD1. The CDR3 is made up of 16 amino acids. CDR1 GTSNPN and CDR2 SVGIG come from the germline V gene (reference sequence). The J segment lost 8 bases and the V segment lost 2 bases, leaving 12 bases of the junction unmatched. The CDR3 region is CAWSLKPGQGAGGYTF. CDR3 nucleotide sequence: TGTGCCTGGAGTCTGAAGCCGGGACAGGGGGCAGGGGGCTACACCTTC.

This chain joins TRBV18 and TRBJ1-5; D not certain. The CDR3 totals 15 residues. Trimming stripped 1 base from V and 0 bases from J, with 7 bases between. CDR1 is KGHSH and CDR2 is LQKENI in the germline V gene. The CDR3 nucleotides read TGTGCCAGCTCACCACAGGGAGATAGCAATCAGCCCCAGCATTTT. It is translated as CASSPQGDSNQPQHF.

This chain links TRBV5-1 with TRBJ2-3; 13 bases line up with TRBD2. The CDR3 is 16 residues long. The germline gives CDR1 SGHRS, CDR2 YFSETQ. Trimming at V came to 2 bases and at J to 3 bases, leaving 3 bases not matched to a gene. The CDR3 region is CASSLGLAGVTDTQYF. The CDR3 DNA is TGCGCCAGCAGCTTAGGACTAGCGGGGGTTACAGATACGCAGTATTTT.

The CDR3 sequence: CAIRADGEAFF. CDR3 coding DNA: TGTGCCATCAGGGCGGACGGTGAAGCTTTCTTT. The chain is built from TRBV10-3 and TRBJ1-1, with D uncertain. Germline V gene lookup returns CDR1 ENHRY and CDR2 SYGVKD. The CDR3 is 11 residues long. The ends were cut back, 6 bases at V and 7 bases at J, with 9 bases in the middle.

This clone was observed a single time. This sequence joins TRBV27 and TRBJ1-3; no reliable D call. Germline CDR1 reads MNHEY; CDR2 reads SMNVEV (reference sequence). V was cut by 2 bases and J by 7 bases, with 9 bases left in between. This CDR3 is 13 amino acids long. The CDR3 DNA reads as TGTGCCAGCAGTTTACGGGAAGGCAACACCATATATTTT. It translates to CASSLREGNTIYF.

A single count supports this clone. The J gene is TRBJ1-2, the V gene TRBV7-9, with 10 bases fitting TRBD1. In germline, CDR1 is SEHNR, CDR2 FQNEAQ (reference sequence). This CDR3 spans 15 amino acids. V dropped 0 bases and J dropped 7; count of bases not matched to a gene: 5. The CDR3 bases are TGTGCCAGCAGCTTAGCCGGCCGGACAGGGGGTGGCTACACCTTC. It specifies CASSLAGRTGGGYTF.

Written as DNA, the CDR3 is TGTGCCACCAGTGATAATAGACAGGGAGGTGGCTACACCTTC. This encodes CATSDNRQGGGYTF. J is TRBJ1-2 and V is TRBV24-1, with 7 bases matching TRBD1. This CDR3 contains 14 residues. In germline, CDR1 is KGHDR, CDR2 SFDVKD. V shed 3 bases and J 7 bases; nucleotides not matched to a gene: 7.

This clone was found a few times. The chain links TRBV11-1 to TRBJ2-5; possibly TRBD1 for D (5 bases). Germline V gene lookup returns CDR1 SGHAT and CDR2 FQDESV (reference sequence). Deletions cut 5 bases from V and 4 bases from J, with 20 bases between. CDR3 length: 16 amino acids. The CDR3 nucleotides are TGTGCCAGCAGCCCTCGGGCGGCCAGGGTGGGAGAGACCCAGTACTTC. This sequence encodes CASSPRAARVGETQYF.

The V gene is TRBV7-3, the J gene TRBJ2-1; D gene ambiguous. Deletions cut 2 bases from V and 6 bases from J, with 8 bases between. CDR1 and CDR2 (germline): SGHTA, FQGTGA. There are 13 residues in the CDR3. CDR3 bases: TGTGCCAGCAGCTTAGGGAAATCCAATGAGCAGTTCTTC. It is translated as CASSLGKSNEQFF.

The sample holds one count of this clone. This chain uses TRBV10-3 with TRBJ1-1; 9 bases map to TRBD1. CDR1 and CDR2 from the germline V gene are ENHRY and SYGVKD. CDR3 length equals 15 residues. With V trimmed by 6 bases and J by 3 bases, 8 bases remained unmatched. The CDR3 nucleotides read TGTGCCATCAGGGGGGAAGGGACAGGGTACACTGAAGCTTTCTTT. Encoded protein: CAIRGEGTGYTEAFF.

J is TRBJ1-1 and V is TRBV4-1; D unclear. Germline CDR1 and CDR2: MGHRA and YSYEKL. The V and J ends lost 3 bases and 0 bases respectively, with 8 bases between them. This CDR3 comprises 14 residues. The CDR3 nucleotides are TGCGCCAGCAGCCACCGACATATGAACACTGAAGCTTTCTTT. Amino acids: CASSHRHMNTEAFF.

This chain connects TRBV18 to TRBJ2-5; D ambiguous. V lost 4 bases to trimming and J lost 1 base, with 10 bases between them. This CDR3 is 14 amino acids long. Germline CDR1 is KGHSH and CDR2 is LQKENI. CDR3 bases: TGTGCCAGCTCACTGCCTGTTGTCCAAGAGACCCAGTACTTC. Translation: CASSLPVVQETQYF.

As DNA, the CDR3 is TGTGCCAGCAGCTTTTCGCAGGGGAACACCGGGGAGCTGTTTTTT. It yields the protein CASSFSQGNTGELFF. V gene TRBV5-4 combines with J gene TRBJ2-2, with D possibly TRBD1 on 5 matching bases. V dropped 2 bases and J dropped 1 base, with 9 bases sitting between them. CDR3 length: 15 residues. Germline CDR1 SGHNT, CDR2 YYREEE (reference sequence).

The CDR3: CASSQGSRGGPFTDTQYF. CDR3 nucleotide sequence: TGTGCCAGCAGCCAAGGTTCCCGCGGGGGTCCTTTCACAGATACGCAGTATTTT. This sequence joins TRBV3-1 (or the pseudogene TRBV3-2) and TRBJ2-3; TRBD2 matches 7 bases. The V and J ends lost 1 base and 2 bases, in that order; junction bases with no gene match: 12. CDR1 is LGHDT and CDR2 is YNNKEL in the germline V gene (reference sequence). This CDR3 comprises 18 residues.

V gene TRBV12-3 or TRBV12-4 combines with J gene TRBJ2-1, with D perhaps TRBD2 (6 bases). The CDR3 is 12 amino acids. Trimming shortened V by 4 bases and J by 9 bases, and 10 bases separated the two germline ends. The CDR3 region is CASSSGDTEQFF. In nucleotides, the CDR3 is TGTGCCAGCAGTTCGGGGGATACTGAGCAGTTCTTC.

The chain is built from TRBV29-1 and TRBJ1-1; possible D gene TRBD1, 5 bases. Germline V gives CDR1 SQVTM, CDR2 ANQGSEA. Trimming stripped 6 bases from V and 0 bases from J, with 11 bases between. The CDR3 length is 13 residues. This CDR3 reads CSVRQLMNTEAFF. CDR3 nucleotide sequence: TGCAGCGTAAGACAGCTAATGAACACTGAAGCTTTCTTT. The variable domain in full, completed from reference TRBV29-1 and TRBJ1-1, reads SAVISQKPSRDICQRGTSLTIQCQVDSQVTMMFWYRQQPGQSLTLIATANQGSEATYESGFVIDKFPISRPNLTFSTLTVSNMSPEDSSIYLCSVRQLMNTEAFFGQGTRLTVV.

V and J are TRBV10-3 and TRBJ1-6; D is perhaps TRBD1 (5 bases). In germline, CDR1 is ENHRY, CDR2 SYGVKD. This CDR3 has 12 residues. V lost 4 bases and J 8 bases, leaving 6 bases between the germline ends. The CDR3 nucleotides read TGTGCCATCAGTGTGGGGGATTCACCCCTCCACTTT. This encodes CAISVGDSPLHF.

CDR3 bases: TGTGCCAGCAGTACACCAGGGGGCGAGGTGTTTGGCTACACCTTC. Its protein is CASSTPGGEVFGYTF. The J gene is TRBJ1-2, the V gene TRBV9; 8 bases line up with TRBD1. Germline loops: CDR1 SGDLS, CDR2 YYNGEE. Trimming removed 5 bases from V and 7 bases from J; junction bases left unmatched: 13. The CDR3 spans 15 residues. Complete variable domain (other parts from reference TRBV9 and TRBJ1-2): DSGVTQTPKHLITATGQRVTLRCSPRSGDLSVYWYQQSLDQGLQFLIQYYNGEERAKGNILERFSAQQFPDLHSELNLSSLELGDSALYFCASSTPGGEVFGYTFGSGTRLTVV.

The V call is TRBV19, the J call TRBJ2-3, with TRBD2 matching over 9 bases. J was trimmed by 0 bases and V by 3 bases; bases with no gene match: 1. There are 15 residues in the CDR3. The germline V gene has CDR1 LNHDA and CDR2 SQIVND (reference sequence). The CDR3 nucleotides are TGTGCCAGTAGTATGAGCGGGGGGAGCACAGATACGCAGTATTTT. The encoded protein is CASSMSGGSTDTQYF.

The chain has TRBV19 and TRBJ2-6, with D tentatively TRBD1 (6 bases). CDR1 LNHDA and CDR2 SQIVND come from the germline V gene (reference sequence). V was cut by 2 bases and J by 1 base, with 12 bases left in between. The CDR3 is made up of 17 amino acids. Written as DNA, the CDR3 is TGTGCCAGTAGTATACCAGGGGCCCCGTCTGGGGCCAACGTCCTGACTTTC. This sequence encodes CASSIPGAPSGANVLTF.

This chain links TRBV27 with TRBJ1-5; a possible D gene is TRBD1 (6 bases). The CDR3 is 15 residues long. Trimming left V 2 bases short and J 3 bases short, with 11 bases between. CDR1 is MNHEY and CDR2 is SMNVEV in the germline V gene (reference sequence). The CDR3 DNA is TGTGCCAGCAGTTTAACCGGGGGGGCCAATCAGCCCCAGCATTTT. Its translation: CASSLTGGANQPQHF.

The chain recombines TRBV4-1 with TRBJ1-1, with 9 bases matching TRBD1. The V gene's germline CDR1 is MGHRA and CDR2 YSYEKL. This CDR3 is built from 16 residues. The V segment lost 0 bases and the J segment 10 bases; nucleotides outside the gene matches: 12. CDR3 amino acids: CASSQENRPGQGRAFF. Written as DNA, the CDR3 is TGCGCCAGCAGCCAAGAAAACCGTCCCGGACAGGGGAGAGCTTTCTTT.

The chain joins TRBV19 to TRBJ1-1, with 7 positions matching TRBD1. V dropped 7 bases and J dropped 10; count of bases not matched to a gene: 15. Germline V gene sequence: CDR1 LNHDA, CDR2 SQIVND (reference sequence). The CDR3 runs 14 residues. The CDR3 DNA reads TGTGCCAGTACCCGCAAGGGGGCGCCGAAGGGAGCTTTCTTT. Protein sequence: CASTRKGAPKGAFF.

The chain links TRBV5-4 to TRBJ2-3; 12 bases map to TRBD2. V shed 4 bases, J shed 2 bases, and the junction held 11 bases outside the gene matches. This CDR3 comprises 18 residues. CDR1 SGHNT and CDR2 YYREEE come from the germline V gene (reference sequence). CDR3: CASSPLGLAGGITDTQYF. CDR3 sequence (DNA): TGTGCCAGCAGCCCCCTGGGGCTAGCGGGGGGGATCACAGATACGCAGTATTTT.